Below are 27 T cell receptor beta chains sequenced from a single sample in a study of cytomegalovirus exposure and HLA in healthy donors. In the PCR, 60 Vbeta and 13 Jbeta primers were used. Libraries were prepared by immunoSEQ multiplex PCR; TCRdb keeps only in-frame clonotypes and omits some of them. The sample includes just over 150,000 clones, 65% to 90% of them seen just once. The sequenced sample was PBMCs. The receptors derive from a woman aged 18-29 years in good health and CMV-seronegative.

The chain carries TRBV27 and TRBJ1-5, with unresolved D. CDR3 length: 15 amino acids. Trimming removed 3 bases from V and 0 bases from J, with 9 bases in between. The germline gives CDR1 MNHEY, CDR2 SMNVEV (reference sequence). CDR3 coding DNA: TGTGCCAGCAGTTTCGGAGGTCATAGCAATCAGCCCCAGCATTTT. It yields the protein CASSFGGHSNQPQHF.

Concerning this clone itself: Germline and junction disagree at one end, which may indicate a read error. The V gene is TRBV7-9, the J gene TRBJ2-5; D unresolved. Germline V lookup: CDR1 SEHNR, CDR2 FQNEAQ (reference sequence). This CDR3 spans 12 amino acids. The CDR3 reads CSSSLARETQYF. For the CDR3, the DNA is TGTTCCAGCAGCTTAGCCAGAGAGACCCAGTACTTC.

This chain joins TRBV7-2 and TRBJ2-3; 8 positions match TRBD2. V gave up 0 bases and J gave up 8 bases; unmatched junction bases: 13. This CDR3 comprises 17 residues. From germline, CDR1 is SGHTA and CDR2 FQGNSA. The CDR3 loop reads CASSLAFLAGSQGTQYF. Here the CDR3 DNA reads TGTGCCAGCAGCTTAGCTTTCTTAGCGGGGTCTCAGGGTACGCAGTATTTT.

The chain combines TRBV27 with TRBJ2-2; 9 bases line up with TRBD1. V shed 6 bases and J 4 bases; nucleotides not matched to a gene: 3. From germline, CDR1 is MNHEY and CDR2 SMNVEV (reference sequence). The CDR3 has 14 residues. The CDR3 region has the DNA TGTGCCAGCAGGACAGGGGGAGGCACCGGGGAGCTGTTTTTT. Amino acid sequence: CASRTGGGTGELFF.

The V gene is TRBV18, the J gene TRBJ2-1; D not certain. CDR1 and CDR2 (germline): KGHSH, LQKENI. This CDR3 region has 18 residues. V was clipped by 0 bases and J by 2 bases, with 17 bases between them. As DNA, the CDR3 is TGTGCCAGCTCACCACCGGGCCGGTTCGGTCTTGCCTACAATGAGCAGTTCTTC. This translates into CASSPPGRFGLAYNEQFF.

The chain couples TRBV27 to TRBJ2-3; D gene ambiguous. This CDR3 has 11 residues. Germline V CDR1 and CDR2: MNHEY, SMNVEV (reference sequence). V lost 7 bases to trimming and J lost 4 bases, with 6 bases between them. In nucleotides, the CDR3 is TGTGCCAGCACTCTCGCAGATACGCAGTATTTT. It translates to CASTLADTQYF.

V gene TRBV6-5 combines with J gene TRBJ2-3, with a possible D match to TRBD2 (5 bases). Trimming left V 0 bases short and J 2 bases short, with 12 bases between. From germline, CDR1 is MNHEY and CDR2 SVGAGI. The CDR3 is made up of 16 amino acids. The CDR3 DNA reads as TGTGCCAGCAGTTACTCCTTGGGAGACTTCACAGATACGCAGTATTTT. This translates into CASSYSLGDFTDTQYF.

The CDR3 protein is CASSQTGTGELFF. The CDR3 region has the DNA TGCGCCAGCAGTCAGACGGGCACCGGGGAGCTGTTTTTT. The chain employs TRBV5-1 and TRBJ2-2; D gene ambiguous. The CDR3 is 13 residues long. Germline CDR1 is SGHRS and CDR2 is YFSETQ. Between the trimmed V and J ends, which lost 5 bases and 4 bases, there was a span of 9 bases.

The chain has TRBV11-3 and TRBJ2-7; 9 bases align to TRBD1. The trim removed 2 bases at V and 3 bases at J, leaving 2 bases unmatched. Germline V lookup: CDR1 SGHNT, CDR2 YENEEA. The CDR3 runs to 14 residues. As DNA, the CDR3 is TGTGCCAGCAGCTTACTGGGACAGGGCTACGAGCAGTACTTC. Its translation is CASSLLGQGYEQYF.

The CDR3 sequence: CASSRAGAGEETQYF. CDR3 nucleotide sequence: TGTGCCAGCAGTCGGGCCGGGGCGGGAGAAGAGACCCAGTACTTC. The chain recombines TRBV28 with TRBJ2-5, with 7 bases identical to TRBD2. The CDR3 is 15 residues long. V trimming: 5 bases; J trimming: 3 bases; junction bases outside the gene matches: 9. Germline V gene sequence: CDR1 MDHEN, CDR2 SYDVKM.

This chain joins TRBV9 and TRBJ2-7; 9 nucleotides line up with TRBD1. This CDR3 comprises 14 residues. Germline lookup yields CDR1 SGDLS and CDR2 YYNGEE. V trimming: 4 bases; J trimming: 2 bases; junction bases outside the gene matches: 4. CDR3 sequence (DNA): TGTGCCAGCAGCCCCGGGACAGGGACCTACGAGCAGTACTTC. It specifies CASSPGTGTYEQYF.

The chain has TRBV7-3 and TRBJ2-5, with TRBD2 matching over 7 bases. Trimming removed 5 bases from V and 3 bases from J; junction bases left unmatched: 9. The V gene's germline CDR1 is SGHTA and CDR2 FQGTGA. The CDR3 is 15 amino acids. The CDR3 here is CASSLTGTKEETQYF. CDR3 nucleotide sequence: TGTGCCAGCAGCCTCACCGGGACTAAGGAAGAGACCCAGTACTTC.

This chain connects TRBV15 to TRBJ2-5, with D maybe TRBD2 (6 bases). The CDR3 covers 12 residues. V shed 5 bases and J shed 5 bases, with 9 bases lying between them. The V gene's germline CDR1 is LNHNV and CDR2 YYDKDF (reference sequence). The CDR3: CATSGGHETQYF. The CDR3, as DNA: TGTGCCACCAGCGGAGGGCACGAGACCCAGTACTTC.

This chain links TRBV2 with TRBJ1-2; TRBD1 aligns across 7 bases. Germline lookup yields CDR1 SNHLY and CDR2 FYNNEI. V shed 11 bases, J shed 8 bases, and the junction held 20 bases outside the gene matches. CDR3 length: 15 residues. CDR3 residues: CAPSGGQSGDKGYTF. The CDR3 region has the DNA TGTGCCCCTTCAGGGGGACAGTCCGGGGACAAAGGCTACACCTTC.

The gene calls are TRBV4-1 and TRBJ2-2, with TRBD2 matching over 7 bases. The germline V gene encodes CDR1 MGHRA and CDR2 YSYEKL. The junction had 4 bases not matched to a gene; V was cut back by 0 bases and J by 0 bases. This CDR3 has 17 amino acids. In nucleotides, the CDR3 is TGCGCCAGCAGCCAAGAATCGCTAGCGGCGAACACCGGGGAGCTGTTTTTT. Its translation is CASSQESLAANTGELFF.

The chain has TRBV6-1 and TRBJ1-6; D perhaps matches TRBD1 (5 bases). The germline V and J ends were trimmed by 1 base and 1 base, with 11 bases remaining between them. This CDR3 spans 17 amino acids. Germline-derived CDR1 and CDR2 are MNHNS and SASEGT. This CDR3 reads CASSEGAGKSYNSPLHF. In nucleotides, the CDR3 is TGTGCCAGCAGTGAAGGGGCAGGGAAATCCTATAATTCACCCCTCCACTTT.

This clone was recorded once. V usage is TRBV28 and J usage is TRBJ1-3, with unresolved D. The V gene's germline CDR1 is MDHEN and CDR2 SYDVKM. The CDR3 consists of 13 residues. With 3 bases removed from V and 7 bases from J, the gap between germline ends came to 10 bases. CDR3 in DNA: TGTGCCAGCAGTTTCCCGGCGGCGAACACCATATATTTT. Protein sequence: CASSFPAANTIYF.

V is TRBV6-5 and J is TRBJ2-3; 8 bases align to TRBD2. Trimming at V came to 0 bases and at J to 9 bases, leaving 5 bases not matched to a gene. The CDR3 runs 14 residues. The germline gives CDR1 MNHEY, CDR2 SVGAGI. The CDR3 coding sequence is TGTGCCAGCAGTTACTCGAGGGCTAGCGGGACGCAGTATTTT. Its protein is CASSYSRASGTQYF.

The V gene is TRBV4-1, the J gene TRBJ2-2; 7 nucleotides line up with TRBD1. The CDR3 has 15 residues. Germline V gene sequence: CDR1 MGHRA, CDR2 YSYEKL. Trimming took 4 bases from V and 4 from J; bases not matched to a gene: 6. CDR3 sequence: CASSRDSKFTGELFF. The CDR3 region has the DNA TGCGCCAGCAGCCGGGACAGCAAATTCACCGGGGAGCTGTTTTTT.

The V call is TRBV7-2, the J call TRBJ2-2; D may be TRBD2 (6 bases). Looked up from germline, CDR1 is SGHTA and CDR2 is FQGNSA. V was trimmed by 6 bases and J by 5 bases, leaving 19 bases between them. This CDR3 region has 16 residues. The CDR3 nucleotides read TGTGCCAGCAGTACTGGGGCCGGGAGTTGGACCGGGGAGCTGTTTTTT. Amino acid sequence: CASSTGAGSWTGELFF.

The chain uses TRBV28 and TRBJ1-4; D possibly corresponds to TRBD1 (6 bases). V was trimmed by 6 bases and J by 4 bases, leaving 9 bases between them. Germline loops: CDR1 MDHEN, CDR2 SYDVKM. The CDR3 has 13 amino acids. CDR3 amino acids: CASRPDSNEKLFF. The DNA for the CDR3 is TGTGCCAGCAGACCGGACAGTAATGAAAAACTGTTTTTT. The complete variable domain, with remaining parts taken from reference TRBV28 and TRBJ1-4, reads DVKVTQSSRYLVKRTGEKVFLECVQDMDHENMFWYRQDPGLGLRLIYFSYDVKMKEKGDIPEGYSVSREKKERFSLILESASTNQTSMYLCASRPDSNEKLFFGSGTQLSVL.

The chain links TRBV2 to TRBJ2-4; tentatively, D is TRBD1 (7 bases). This CDR3 spans 13 amino acids. Germline CDR1 and CDR2: SNHLY and FYNNEI. The V end was cut by 4 bases, the J end by 8 bases, with 12 bases between. CDR3 DNA sequence: TGTGCCAGCAGTGGGAGGGGGCTGGACATTCAGTACTTC. It translates to CASSGRGLDIQYF.

J is TRBJ2-5 and V is TRBV6-6, with D possibly TRBD2 on 5 matching bases. The J call is doubtful: the DNA matches TRBJ2-7 better. Germline-derived CDR1 and CDR2 are MNHNY and SVGAGI (reference sequence). The CDR3 has 14 residues. The chain's CDR3 is CASSPRGIQDEQYF. The CDR3 nucleotides are TGTGCCAGCAGTCCCCGGGGAATCCAGGACGAGCAGTACTTC.

This rearrangement joins TRBV11-2 to TRBJ1-1, with a possible D match to TRBD1 (5 bases). Germline V lookup: CDR1 SGHAT, CDR2 FQNNGV. V lost 4 bases and J lost 2, with 14 bases in between. This CDR3 is built from 15 residues. CDR3: CASSSELGGNTEAFF. CDR3 coding DNA: TGTGCCAGCAGCTCTGAACTCGGGGGTAACACTGAAGCTTTCTTT. The whole variable domain, filled in from reference TRBV11-2 and TRBJ1-1, reads EAGVAQSPRYKIIEKRQSVAFWCNPISGHATLYWYQQILGQGPKLLIQFQNNGVVDDSQLPKDRFSAERLKGVDSTLKIQPAKLEDSAVYLCASSSELGGNTEAFFGQGTRLTVV.

V and J are TRBV5-1 and TRBJ1-2; D might be TRBD1 (6 bases). The V gene's germline CDR1 is SGHRS and CDR2 YFSETQ. The CDR3 loop spans 13 amino acids. V gave up 2 bases and J gave up 4 bases, with 9 bases separating them. CDR3 amino acids: CASSFGQRYGYTF. CDR3 coding DNA: TGCGCCAGCAGCTTCGGACAGCGCTATGGCTACACCTTC.

The chain combines TRBV19 with TRBJ1-1; tentatively, D is TRBD1 (5 bases). V was cut by 5 bases and J by 5 bases, with 18 bases left in between. CDR1 and CDR2 (germline): LNHDA, SQIVND (reference sequence). This CDR3 spans 15 amino acids. CDR3 DNA: TGTGCCAGTAGTCCCTTATGGGGACGGGGGACTGAAGCTTTCTTT. This gives the protein CASSPLWGRGTEAFF.

The rearrangement joins TRBV11-2 to TRBJ2-4; a possible D gene is TRBD1 (6 bases). Between the trimmed V and J ends, which lost 4 bases and 4 bases, there was a span of 11 bases. Germline V gene data show CDR1 as SGHAT and CDR2 as FQNNGV. CDR3 length equals 14 residues. This CDR3 is CASSSDGQKNIQYF. The CDR3 region has the DNA TGTGCCAGCAGCTCTGACGGACAGAAAAACATTCAGTACTTC.